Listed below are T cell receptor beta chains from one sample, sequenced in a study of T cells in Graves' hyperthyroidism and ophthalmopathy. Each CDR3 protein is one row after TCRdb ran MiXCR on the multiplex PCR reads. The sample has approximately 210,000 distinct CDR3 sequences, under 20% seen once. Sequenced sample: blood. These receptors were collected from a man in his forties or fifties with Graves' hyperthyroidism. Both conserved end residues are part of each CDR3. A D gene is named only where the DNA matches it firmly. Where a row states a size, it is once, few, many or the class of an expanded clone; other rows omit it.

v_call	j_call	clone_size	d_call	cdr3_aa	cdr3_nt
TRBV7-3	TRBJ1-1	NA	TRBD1	CASSPGQANTEAFF	TGTGCCAGCAGCCCTGGACAGGCGAACACTGAAGCTTTCTTT
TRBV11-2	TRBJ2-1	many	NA	CASSLGRTYNEQFF	TGTGCCAGCAGCTTAGGGAGAACCTACAATGAGCAGTTCTTC
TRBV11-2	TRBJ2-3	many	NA	CASSLALASPVQYF	TGTGCCAGCAGCTTAGCTCTAGCGTCTCCAGTGCAGTATTTT
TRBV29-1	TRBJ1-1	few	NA	CSVDAGQNTEAFF	TGCAGCGTTGATGCGGGACAAAACACTGAAGCTTTCTTT
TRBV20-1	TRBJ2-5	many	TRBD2	CSAKMAGGDETQYF	TGCAGTGCTAAAATGGCGGGAGGAGATGAGACCCAGTACTTC
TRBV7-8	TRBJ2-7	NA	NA	CASSLRRGSGGPGEQYF	TGTGCCAGCAGCTTAAGGCGTGGGTCGGGGGGCCCGGGCGAGCAGTACTTC
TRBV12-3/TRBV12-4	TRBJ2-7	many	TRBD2	CASRKGLADYEQYF	TGTGCCAGCAGGAAGGGACTAGCGGACTACGAGCAGTACTTC
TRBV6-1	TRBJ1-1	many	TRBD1	CASRDPGQGDTEAFF	TGTGCCAGCAGAGACCCGGGACAGGGTGACACTGAAGCTTTCTTT
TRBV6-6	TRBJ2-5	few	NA	CASSYQGPDQETQYF	TGTGCCAGCAGTTACCAGGGGCCGGACCAAGAGACCCAGTACTTC
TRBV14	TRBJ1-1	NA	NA	CASSWTQNTEAFF	TGTGCCAGCAGTTGGACCCAGAACACTGAAGCTTTCTTT
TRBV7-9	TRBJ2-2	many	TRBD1	CASRSTGAKVGELFF	TGTGCCAGCAGATCAACAGGGGCCAAAGTCGGGGAGCTGTTTTTT
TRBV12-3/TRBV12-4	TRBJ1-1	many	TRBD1	CASTQTGDTEAFF	TGTGCCAGCACCCAAACAGGGGACACTGAAGCTTTCTTT
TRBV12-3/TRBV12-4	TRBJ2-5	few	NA	CASSWGHGHETQYF	TGTGCCAGCAGCTGGGGGCACGGACACGAGACCCAGTACTTC
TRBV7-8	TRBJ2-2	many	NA	CASSLGAGELFF	TGTGCCAGCAGCTTAGGGGCCGGGGAGCTGTTTTTT
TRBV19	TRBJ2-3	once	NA	CAVGRAHTDTQYF	TGTGCCGTTGGCCGGGCCCACACAGATACGCAGTATTTT
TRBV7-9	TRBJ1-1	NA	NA	CASSSVLGGTEAFF	TGTGCCAGCAGCTCAGTCCTCGGGGGCACTGAAGCTTTCTTT